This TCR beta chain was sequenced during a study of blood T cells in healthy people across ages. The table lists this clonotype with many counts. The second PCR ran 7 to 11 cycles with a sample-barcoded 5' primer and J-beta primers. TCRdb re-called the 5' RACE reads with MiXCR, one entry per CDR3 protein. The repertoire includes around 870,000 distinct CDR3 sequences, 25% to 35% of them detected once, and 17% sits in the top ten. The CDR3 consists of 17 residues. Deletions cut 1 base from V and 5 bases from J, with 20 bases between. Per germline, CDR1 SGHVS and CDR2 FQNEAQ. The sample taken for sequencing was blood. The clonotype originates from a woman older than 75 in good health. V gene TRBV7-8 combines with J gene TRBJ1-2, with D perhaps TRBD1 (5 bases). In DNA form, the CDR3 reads TGTGCCAGCAGCTTAGGAAGTCGGGGGGGAGTAGGGTATGGCTACACCTTC. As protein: CASSLGSRGGVGYGYTF.